This T cell receptor beta chain was identified in a study of blood T cell repertoires in COVID-19. Study-wide background: PBMCs, B-cell-depleted T cells, or T cells provided the cDNA or gDNA that made up the material.

Participant ages covered roughly 18 to 89 years across about 25 US areas. This clone was detected only a few times. Assay: immunoSEQ multiplex PCR; the TCRdb copy retains only in-frame clones and omits some. This table holds hundreds of thousands of clones, 90% found once. Sequencing was done on a sample of PBMCs or T cells enriched from blood (not recorded which). The receptor was isolated from a woman aged 18-30 years with acute COVID-19.

DNA of the CDR3: TGTGCCAGCAGCTTCCGGCCCAGGGGTGGCTACACCTTC. It codes for CASSFRPRGGYTF. The chain combines TRBV11-2 with TRBJ1-2; TRBD1 might be the D (6 bases). CDR3 length: 13 amino acids. Germline CDR1 and CDR2: SGHAT and FQNNGV. Deletions cut 3 bases from V and 7 bases from J, with 12 bases between.